Sequencing of this T cell receptor beta chain was carried out in a study of cytomegalovirus exposure and HLA in healthy donors. PCR involved 60 Vbeta and 13 Jbeta primers. Measured with immunoSEQ multiplex PCR; TCRdb has only the in-frame clones, and not every one. The data contain over 150,000 clones, 80% to 85% of them singletons. V lost 5 bases and J 6 bases, leaving 17 bases between the germline ends. Germline V gene lookup returns CDR1 MGHRA and CDR2 YSYEKL. CDR3 length: 14 residues. The chain is built from TRBV4-1 and TRBJ2-7; a weak D match, TRBD2 (5 bases). The clonotype comes from a boy aged 2-15 years in good health and CMV-seronegative. The specimen sequenced was PBMCs. The CDR3 protein is CASSSTGKPGEQYF. CDR3 in DNA: TGCGCCAGCAGCAGCACCGGGAAACCCGGCGAGCAGTACTTC.